This T cell receptor (beta chain) was recorded in a study of identical twins. This clonotype was seen a single time. At one boundary the junction diverges from the germline segment, which might be a read error. CDR3 length equals 17 residues. Germline CDR1 and CDR2: SGHDN and FVKESK. TCRdb ran MiXCR on the 5' RACE reads and lists one entry per CDR3 protein. The sample lists approximately 280,000 distinct CDR3 sequences, about 8% seen once, with approximately 2.1% in the top ten. The sample was also reused in another study, on yellow fever vaccine responses in identical twins.

The clonotype comes from a woman aged 18-29 years in good health. The V and J genes are TRBV14 and TRBJ2-1, with 8 bases fitting TRBD2. Sequencing was done on a sample of memory (CD45RO+) T cells sorted from blood. The CDR3 reads CASSQGSGSRSYNKQFF. The CDR3 region has the DNA TGTGCCAGCAGCCAAGGCAGCGGGAGCAGGTCCTACAATAAGCAGTTCTTC.